This T cell receptor (beta chain) was identified in a study of T cells in Graves' hyperthyroidism and ophthalmopathy (dated 2019 in TCRdb). About the study as a whole: Peripheral blood samples were taken at initial diagnosis, before any treatment was given. Whether ophthalmopathy could be predicted prospectively was tested in an independent validation cohort made up of 18 to 20 hyperthyroidism patients plus 17 patients who later progressed to ophthalmopathy. For training and testing, the roughly 93 patients in the discovery cohort were randomly divided in a 7:3 ratio. Following sampling, methimazole starting at 30 mg daily was given to hyperthyroidism patients, and high-dose intravenous methylprednisolone was given to ophthalmopathy patients. The paper reports TCR Vbeta CDR3 sequencing of some 140 peripheral blood samples: fewer than 50 ophthalmopathy, roughly 74 hyperthyroidism and around 17 progressor patients. In addition, the study compared T-cell repertoires in thyroid tissue and in blood from several Graves' hyperthyroidism patients. To identify distinguishing TCR V-J signatures, a discovery cohort of 90 to 100 patients was used, comprising 43 with Graves' ophthalmopathy and around 57 with stable Graves' hyperthyroidism. What the study reported, not specific to this receptor: In cross-validation, a model built on a 13 V-J signature told ophthalmopathy apart from stable hyperthyroidism with 85% to 90% sensitivity and about 81% specificity, and in testing the same model reached 80%/75%. Blood samples also contained most of the expanded thyroid clonotypes (frequency above 0.001), which suggests that blood repertoires may reflect thyroid immune responses. No statistical method was used to set the sample size in advance, and investigators knew the group allocation. In validation, the model predicted progression to ophthalmopathy a median of 6.5 months before onset, with about 70% sensitivity and roughly 79% specificity.

This clonotype was detected many times. Its antigen is not yet known. Per-nucleotide qualities are absent, and no much larger clonotype sits a single base away. CDR1 SGHTA and CDR2 FQGTGA were looked up in the germline V gene. Its CDR3 holds 15 amino acids, cysteine through phenylalanine. The only DNA kept is the CDR3, 45 bases in frame from the first base. At the junction V is shortened by 5 bases and J by 0 bases, with 12 bases in between. Stable Graves' hyperthyroidism was defined as the absence of progression to ophthalmopathy over 18 months of follow-up. Hyperthyroidism patients were newly diagnosed, with disease duration under 2 months, and aged 18 to 65 years. Any patient with an uncontrolled infection, another autoimmune disease, pregnancy or lactation was excluded. Clinical symptoms, serum thyroxine and TRAb, thyroid ultrasound, and orbital computed tomography formed the basis for the diagnoses. PBMCs were isolated from 7.5 to 10 ml of fresh peripheral blood by Ficoll-Paque density gradient centrifugation. Total RNA was extracted with Trizol reagent, and quality was checked on an Agilent 2100 Bioanalyzer.

The TCR beta CDR3 regions were amplified from RNA transcripts. A first-round RT-PCR of the TCR CDR3 used the HTBI primer set with the Qiagen OneStep RT-PCR kit. Libraries were constructed in a second round of multiplex PCR, after which size selection and purification were performed. Libraries were sequenced paired-end with 100 bp reads on an Illumina HiSeq2000. The study's processing was this. SOAPnuke was used to process the raw data, throwing out any read that contained adapters or uncalled bases, had a mean Phred below 15, or lacked an exact constant-primer or identifier match. High-quality paired reads were merged using COPE v1.2.5, and each unique nucleotide sequence was defined as a clonotype. MiTCR v1.1 was used to align the clonotypes against IMGT TRBV, TRBD and TRBJ reference segments. The analysis included only V-J combinations with a frequency above 0.0001, which together covered over 98% of the repertoires. A TCS score was defined as the ratio of F50 (clonal expansion) to E x V (chaos), with BLOSUM62-based TCRdist applied between CDR3 peptides within each V-J. Welch's t-statistics and random forest reduced 514 V-J features to 13, which were used in a naive Bayes classifier (R e1071). The raw public reads went through TCRdb reprocessing: fastp at Q25, MiXCR clone calling, in-frame beta chains kept. Records with the same CDR3 protein are collapsed into one entry carrying the most frequent genes and DNA. These V and J calls originate from TCRdb's pipeline instead of the authors' own analysis. A total of about 360,000 distinct CDR3 sequences appear in this sample, roughly 13% of them only once. In total, the top ten clones hold 9% to 9.5% of the sample.

Sample: blood. The receptor was isolated from a woman younger than 35 with Graves' hyperthyroidism. This sequence uses TRBV7-3 and TRBJ2-3, with no confidently assigned D gene. Here the CDR3 is given as CASSRQYSSTDTQYF. The DNA is TGTGCCAGCAGCCGCCAATACAGCAGCACAGATACGCAGTATTTT.